The clone carrying this T cell receptor beta chain was counted only a few times. Its antigen is currently unknown. The data were obtained in a study of T-cell reconstitution after alpha-beta-depleted transplantation in children. A library of TCRbeta sequences, prepared with unique molecular identifiers, was generated. One entry per CDR3 protein results from TCRdb running MiXCR on the PCR reads. Of about 1,000,000 distinct CDR3 sequences detected, around 30% appear once; the ten largest clones hold roughly 30%. The CDR3 loop spans 14 amino acids. Germline V gives CDR1 SGDLS, CDR2 YYNGEE. V was clipped by 2 bases and J by 2 bases; unmatched bases: 3. General study points: From newly produced T cells came most of the T-cell counts and diversity one year after transplant. Reportedly, alpha-beta T cells present about two months post-transplant originated from several hundred expanded clones of graft origin.

V is TRBV9 and J is TRBJ2-7, with 8 bases fitting TRBD1. The source of this sequence is a boy under two years old who had a stem cell transplant for SCID, so the T cells may come from the graft donor. The sample consisted of PBMCs, mostly from graft donor cells, taken 360 days after TCRalphabeta/CD19-depleted stem cell transplant. In DNA form, the CDR3 reads TGTGCCAGCAGCGTTCGGGACAGGCCCTACGAGCAGTACTTC. Protein sequence: CASSVRDRPYEQYF. Variable domain in full (rest from reference TRBV9 and TRBJ2-7): DSGVTQTPKHLITATGQRVTLRCSPRSGDLSVYWYQQSLDQGLQFLIQYYNGEERAKGNILERFSAQQFPDLHSELNLSSLELGDSALYFCASSVRDRPYEQYFGPGTRLTVT.